This TCR beta chain comes out of a study of response to subunit inactivated influenza vaccine. The CDR3 is 13 amino acids. The V end lost 6 bases, the J end lost 1 base, and 8 bases lay between the germline ends. The germline V gene encodes CDR1 SGHVS and CDR2 FNYEAQ. Each CDR3 protein gets one entry after TCRdb re-called the RT-PCR reads with MiXCR. The table has 150,000 to 200,000 distinct CDR3 sequences, approximately 12% seen once. This sample was shared with a second study, whose subject was T cells expressing NK-cell markers. According to that study: The cDNA for TCR beta came from 5'RACE template switching with UMIs. Repertoires of TCR beta were obtained from T cells sorted as CD3+CD56+NKG2C+, CD3+CD56+NKG2C- and CD3+CD56-NKG2C+. Roughly six donors showed dominant NKG2C+ clonotypes comprising roughly 1.0-7.0% of their CD8+ T cells.

The specimen comprised CD8+ T cells sorted from PBMCs, sampled about 12 days after vaccination. This clonotype was obtained from a man aged 45-60 years who received an inactivated influenza vaccine. The rearrangement links TRBV7-6 to TRBJ2-3, with a weak D call TRBD1 (6 bases). The CDR3 bases are TGTGCCAGCAGGGCAGGGGGCACAGATACGCAGTATTTT. It is translated as CASRAGGTDTQYF.